What follows is one T cell receptor beta chain and its context. Its target is unknown. RNA transcripts were the template for amplifying TCR beta CDR3 regions. TCR CDR3 regions were first amplified by RT-PCR with HTBI primers. TCRdb independently ran MiXCR on the multiplex PCR reads; one entry per CDR3 protein. The repertoire has 550,000 to 800,000 distinct CDR3 sequences, 16% of them found once; the top ten carry around 7.7%. This sample is part of a study of T cells in Graves' hyperthyroidism and ophthalmopathy. At the level of the study: Peripheral blood was drawn at first diagnosis, prior to all treatment.

Clinicians diagnosed patients from clinical symptoms, serum thyroxine and TRAb, thyroid ultrasound and orbital computed tomography. Study-wide findings and caveats: The model foresaw ophthalmopathy a median roughly 6.6 months prior to onset. A model using 13 V-J features told ophthalmopathy apart from stable hyperthyroidism.

The CDR3 consists of 15 residues. Germline CDR1 reads SGHRS; CDR2 reads YFSETQ. Germline trimming cut 2 bases from V and 7 bases from J; bases unmatched to any gene: 9. The sample taken for sequencing was blood. The V and J genes are TRBV5-1 and TRBJ2-1, with 7 bases lining up with TRBD2. The source is a young man with Graves' hyperthyroidism. The CDR3: CASSFSAGWGNEQFF. As DNA, the CDR3 is TGCGCCAGCAGCTTCTCAGCGGGATGGGGGAATGAGCAGTTCTTC.